This TCR beta chain stems from a study of control samples from healthy donors and cancer patients. The J segment lost 0 bases and the V segment lost 5 bases, leaving 9 bases of the junction unmatched. CDR3 length: 17 amino acids. Germline-derived CDR1 and CDR2 are MNHNY and SVGAGI (reference sequence). Libraries were prepared by immunoSEQ multiplex PCR; TCRdb keeps only in-frame clonotypes and omits some of them. The sample consists of 130,000 to 150,000 clones, roughly 92% of them appearing once. Sample: blood. V and J are TRBV6-6 and TRBJ2-1, with 8 bases identical to TRBD2. The TCR originated in a man aged 25 to 40 in good health. CDR3 DNA sequence: TGTGCCAGCAGTCAGATAGCGGGGAGGGCCTCCTACAATGAGCAGTTCTTC. The encoded protein is CASSQIAGRASYNEQFF.